These 26 T cell receptor beta chains share one sample of origin, sequenced in a study of T cells in Graves' hyperthyroidism and ophthalmopathy. Researchers took RNA transcripts and amplified the TCR beta CDR3 regions from them. First-round RT-PCR of the TCR CDR3 relied on the HTBI primer set. One entry per CDR3 protein results from TCRdb running MiXCR on the multiplex PCR reads. This table has over 250,000 distinct CDR3 sequences, less than 30% appearing once. Sample: blood. These receptors all stem from a man between 35 and 55 years old with Graves' hyperthyroidism that later progressed to Graves' ophthalmopathy.

This clonotype has a count of ten or more. This chain uses TRBV19 with TRBJ1-2; D is ambiguous. Germline V gives CDR1 LNHDA, CDR2 SQIVND (reference sequence). This CDR3 comprises 15 residues. Trimming pared 1 base from V and 0 bases from J, leaving 9 bases between. CDR3 protein: CASSIGRTSNYGYTF. The DNA of the CDR3 is TGTGCCAGTAGTATAGGGAGGACTTCTAACTATGGCTACACCTTC.

This clonotype was seen ten or more times. V usage is TRBV20-1 and J usage is TRBJ2-2, with no clear D. The V and J ends lost 0 bases and 1 base respectively, with 9 bases between them. Germline V gene lookup returns CDR1 DFQATT and CDR2 SNEGSKA (reference sequence). The CDR3 has 15 amino acids. The CDR3 protein is CSARDPGKNTGELFF. The CDR3 DNA is TGCAGTGCTAGAGATCCAGGCAAGAACACCGGGGAGCTGTTTTTT.

This clonotype has at least ten counts. The chain combines TRBV6-5 with TRBJ1-5, with D unresolved. V was trimmed by 2 bases and J by 2 bases, leaving 7 bases between them. CDR1 is MNHEY, CDR2 SVGAGI, per germline. The CDR3 is 14 residues long. CDR3 amino acids: CASSYAQGNQPQHF. The CDR3 DNA sequence: TGTGCCAGCAGTTACGCGCAGGGCAATCAGCCCCAGCATTTT.

This clonotype has at least ten counts. The V and J genes are TRBV20-1 and TRBJ2-6; no definite D call. This CDR3 has 14 amino acids. Germline V gene data show CDR1 as DFQATT and CDR2 as SNEGSKA (reference sequence). V lost 1 base and J 0 bases, leaving 4 bases between the germline ends. For the CDR3, the DNA is TGCAGTGCTAGAGCGGCCTCTGGGGCCAACGTCCTGACTTTC. Translated, it gives CSARAASGANVLTF.

The chain has TRBV28 and TRBJ2-7; D is tentatively TRBD1 or TRBD2 (7 bases each). The CDR3 consists of 16 residues. The ends were cut back, 8 bases at V and 6 bases at J, with 26 bases in the middle. CDR1 is MDHEN and CDR2 is SYDVKM in the germline V gene. CDR3 DNA: TGTGCCAGCTTTGAAGGGGGGGACAGTTTATCGTCCGAGCAGTACTTC. Translating it yields CASFEGGDSLSSEQYF.

At least ten counts were recorded for this clonotype. In nucleotides, the CDR3 is TGTGCCAGCAGTCGGGACAGGGTCCCCTACGAGCAGTACTTC. This encodes CASSRDRVPYEQYF. The J gene is TRBJ2-7, the V gene TRBV7-6; 9 bases are a match to TRBD1. The CDR3 covers 14 residues. Germline lookup yields CDR1 SGHVS and CDR2 FNYEAQ. The junction had 5 bases not matched to a gene; V was cut back by 6 bases and J by 2 bases.

This clonotype came up many times. The chain has TRBV24-1 and TRBJ1-5, with 7 bases identical to TRBD1. The ends lost 3 bases at V and 1 base at J; junction bases unmatched: 8. Per germline, CDR1 KGHDR and CDR2 SFDVKD. The CDR3 extends over 17 amino acids. CDR3 DNA: TGTGCCACCAGTGATGGGGGGACAGCCGCAAGCAATCAGCCCCAGCATTTT. Amino acid sequence: CATSDGGTAASNQPQHF.

This clonotype was seen at least ten times. This chain links TRBV6-5 with TRBJ1-1; D gene uncertain. Looked up from germline, CDR1 is MNHEY and CDR2 is SVGAGI. The CDR3 spans 14 residues. V lost 0 bases to trimming and J lost 5 bases, with 10 bases between them. CDR3: CASSYSAGRTEAFF. The CDR3 DNA reads TGTGCCAGCAGTTACTCAGCGGGCCGGACTGAAGCTTTCTTT.

The chain employs TRBV3-1 and TRBJ1-3; perhaps TRBD1 as D (5 bases). The CDR3 is made up of 17 amino acids. The germline V gene has CDR1 LGHDT and CDR2 YNNKEL (reference sequence). Trimming cost V 3 bases and J 3 bases, with 18 bases left between them. In DNA, the CDR3 is TGTGCCAGCAGCCACCAGAGGTCCGGGGGGTTTGGAAACACCATATATTTT. As protein: CASSHQRSGGFGNTIYF.

This clonotype was recorded at least ten times. This chain connects TRBV18 to TRBJ2-5; TRBD2 might be the D (6 bases). Germline assignment: CDR1 KGHSH and CDR2 LQKENI. With 2 bases removed from V and 2 bases from J, the gap between germline ends came to 12 bases. The CDR3 is made up of 15 amino acids. The CDR3 region has the DNA TGTGCCAGCTCACCAGAGACTAGTCTTCAAGAGACCCAGTACTTC. Residues: CASSPETSLQETQYF. Based on the CDR3 plus reference TRBV18 and TRBJ2-5, the full variable domain is NAGVMQNPRHLVRRRGQEARLRCSPMKGHSHVYWYRQLPEEGLKFMVYLQKENIIDESGMPKERFSAEFPKEGPSILRIQQVVRGDSAAYFCASSPETSLQETQYFGPGTRLLVL.

This clonotype was seen only once. Here the CDR3 DNA reads TGTGCCAGCAGCTTAGTCCCGACAGGGGGCTATAATACGAAAGAGACCCAGTACTTC. Translation gives CASSLVPTGGYNTKETQYF. The chain employs TRBV11-2 and TRBJ2-5; TRBD1 matches at 10 bases. The CDR3 spans 19 residues. The junction had 14 bases not matched to a gene; V was cut back by 1 base and J by 3 bases. Germline V lookup: CDR1 SGHAT, CDR2 FQNNGV.

This clonotype has a count of ten or more. The rearrangement uses TRBV5-5 and TRBJ1-5, with D unresolved. The germline V and J ends were trimmed by 1 base and 0 bases, with 11 bases remaining between them. The CDR3 has 16 residues. Germline loops: CDR1 SGHKS, CDR2 YYEKEE (reference sequence). The CDR3 DNA sequence: TGTGCCAGCAGCTTGTCCCCCGGCATTAGCAATCAGCCCCAGCATTTT. Its protein product is CASSLSPGISNQPQHF.

This clonotype was observed at least ten times. The rearrangement links TRBV5-1 to TRBJ2-7; TRBD2 matches 7 bases. The CDR3 spans 14 residues. CDR1 SGHRS and CDR2 YFSETQ come from the germline V gene. Trimming cost V 2 bases and J 3 bases; bases outside gene matches: 5. DNA of the CDR3: TGCGCCAGCAGCTTAACCGGACTAGTCTACGAGCAGTACTTC. Its translation: CASSLTGLVYEQYF.

The genes are TRBV6-1 and TRBJ1-6; D perhaps matches TRBD1 (5 bases). Looked up from germline, CDR1 is MNHNS and CDR2 is SASEGT. V lost 6 bases and J 4 bases, leaving 16 bases between the germline ends. There are 16 residues in the CDR3. Here the CDR3 reads CASSKRGRWYNSPLHF. Here the CDR3 DNA reads TGTGCCAGCAGCAAGCGGGGCCGATGGTATAATTCACCCCTCCACTTT.

Comment on this clonotype: Germline and junction disagree at one end, which may indicate a read error. The rearrangement joins TRBV6-4 to TRBJ1-5; a possible D gene is TRBD1 (5 bases). The CDR3 contains 15 residues. Germline CDR1 reads MRHNA; CDR2 reads SNTAGT. CDR3 in DNA: TGTGCCAGCAGTTACTCTCGGGGCGCAGGGCAGCCCCAGCATTTT. Its protein product is CASSYSRGAGQPQHF.

This clonotype was picked up many times. This chain uses TRBV6-4 with TRBJ1-5, with D perhaps matching TRBD1 (6 bases). The CDR3 has 13 residues. Trimming pared 6 bases from V and 6 bases from J, leaving 12 bases between. The germline V gene encodes CDR1 MRHNA and CDR2 SNTAGT. CDR3: CASSRTVSQPQHF. The CDR3 nucleotides are TGTGCCAGCAGCCGGACAGTTAGTCAGCCCCAGCATTTT.

In its sample, this clonotype was seen many times. J is TRBJ1-1 and V is TRBV12-3 or TRBV12-4; D gene unclear. The CDR3 is 11 residues long. Trimming stripped 6 bases from V and 8 bases from J, with 10 bases between. The DNA for the CDR3 is TGTGCCAGCAGCAACACCGTAGAAGCTTTCTTT. Amino acids: CASSNTVEAFF.

This clonotype was counted at least ten times. This sequence joins TRBV5-4 and TRBJ2-5, with a weak D call TRBD2 (5 bases). This CDR3 spans 16 amino acids. CDR1 is SGHNT, CDR2 YYREEE, per germline (reference sequence). The germline V and J ends were trimmed by 4 bases and 2 bases, with 18 bases remaining between them. The CDR3 is CASSPSYMRAQETQYF. CDR3 nucleotides: TGTGCCAGCAGCCCAAGTTACATGCGGGCGCAAGAGACCCAGTACTTC.

This clonotype was recorded at least ten times. This chain connects TRBV19 to TRBJ2-4; 7 bases map to TRBD1. Germline V CDR1 and CDR2: LNHDA, SQIVND (reference sequence). The CDR3 extends over 17 amino acids. V lost 4 bases, J lost 0 bases, and 9 bases stayed unmatched. The DNA of the CDR3 is TGTGCCAGTAGTACCCAGACAGGGACACAAGCCAAAAACATTCAGTACTTC. Its protein product is CASSTQTGTQAKNIQYF.

This chain's CDR3 is CASSYSIASLNTEAFF. Here the CDR3 DNA reads TGTGCCAGCAGTTACTCGATAGCGTCCTTGAACACTGAAGCTTTCTTT. The chain joins TRBV6-2 or TRBV6-3 to TRBJ1-1; D ambiguous. This CDR3 region has 16 residues. Trimming removed 0 bases from V and 0 bases from J, with 11 bases in between. Germline V gene data show CDR1 as MNHEY and CDR2 as SVGEGT.

This clonotype has at least ten counts. J is TRBJ2-7 and V is TRBV19; D gene unclear. V gave up 0 bases and J gave up 0 bases, with 12 bases separating them. Germline V gene lookup returns CDR1 LNHDA and CDR2 SQIVND (reference sequence). There are 16 residues in the CDR3. CDR3 bases: TGTGCCAGTAGTATAGATCATCGGGCTAGCTCCTACGAGCAGTACTTC. Translating gives CASSIDHRASSYEQYF.

Ten or more counts support this clonotype. The chain joins TRBV4-2 to TRBJ2-7; a possible D gene is TRBD1 (5 bases). The germline V gene has CDR1 LGHNA and CDR2 YNFKEQ. V was trimmed by 4 bases and J by 7 bases, leaving 8 bases between them. The CDR3 consists of 11 residues. For the CDR3, the DNA is TGTGCCAGCAGCCCCCGGACAGAGCAGTACTTC. Encoded protein: CASSPRTEQYF.

This clonotype was counted at least ten times. The chain joins TRBV7-9 to TRBJ2-5, with TRBD2 matching 7 bases. The CDR3 is 16 amino acids. Germline V gives CDR1 SEHNR, CDR2 FQNEAQ (reference sequence). V was pared by 3 bases and J by 1 base, with 8 bases of the junction left unmatched. The CDR3 here is CASSFTRGGSQETQYF. The CDR3, as DNA: TGTGCCAGCAGCTTTACCCGAGGCGGGAGCCAAGAGACCCAGTACTTC. The full variable domain, rest sourced from reference TRBV7-9 and TRBJ2-5, is DTGVSQNPRHKITKRGQNVTFRCDPISEHNRLYWYRQTLGQGPEFLTYFQNEAQLEKSRLLSDRFSAERPKGSFSTLEIQRTEQGDSAMYLCASSFTRGGSQETQYFGPGTRLLVL.

This clonotype was counted ten times or more. J is TRBJ2-7 and V is TRBV11-2, with 7 bases matching TRBD1. In germline, CDR1 is SGHAT, CDR2 FQNNGV. V shed 5 bases, J shed 2 bases, and the junction held 12 bases outside the gene matches. CDR3 length: 16 amino acids. The CDR3 protein is CASSPGQINPAYEQYF. The DNA of the CDR3 is TGTGCCAGCAGCCCGGGACAGATCAATCCCGCCTACGAGCAGTACTTC.

This clonotype occurred a few times. The CDR3 loop is CASTRGGQETQYF. The CDR3 DNA sequence: TGTGCCAGCACGAGGGGCGGGCAAGAGACCCAGTACTTC. This sequence joins TRBV6-1 and TRBJ2-5; D is tentatively TRBD1 or TRBD2 (5 bases each). CDR3 size: 13 residues. CDR1 is MNHNS and CDR2 is SASEGT in the germline V gene. The V gene lost 7 bases and the J gene lost 2 bases, with 11 bases spanning the gap.

There are many counts of this clonotype. The chain links TRBV11-2 to TRBJ2-7; TRBD2 matches 7 bases. V dropped 5 bases and J dropped 5; count of bases not matched to a gene: 9. The CDR3 contains 14 residues. Per the germline V gene, CDR1 is SGHAT and CDR2 is FQNNGV. The CDR3 DNA reads as TGTGCCAGCAGCCAAAGAGGCGGGAGCAACGAGCAGTACTTC. It codes for CASSQRGGSNEQYF.